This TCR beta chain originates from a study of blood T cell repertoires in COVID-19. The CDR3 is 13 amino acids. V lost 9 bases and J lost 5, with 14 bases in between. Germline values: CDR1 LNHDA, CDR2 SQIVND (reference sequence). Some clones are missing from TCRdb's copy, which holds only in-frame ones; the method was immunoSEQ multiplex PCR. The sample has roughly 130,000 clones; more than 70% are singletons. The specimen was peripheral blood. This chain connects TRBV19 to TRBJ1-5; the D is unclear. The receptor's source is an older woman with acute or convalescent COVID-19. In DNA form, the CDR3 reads TGTGCCAGCCGAGCAGGAAGTTATCAGCCCCAGCATTTT. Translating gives CASRAGSYQPQHF.